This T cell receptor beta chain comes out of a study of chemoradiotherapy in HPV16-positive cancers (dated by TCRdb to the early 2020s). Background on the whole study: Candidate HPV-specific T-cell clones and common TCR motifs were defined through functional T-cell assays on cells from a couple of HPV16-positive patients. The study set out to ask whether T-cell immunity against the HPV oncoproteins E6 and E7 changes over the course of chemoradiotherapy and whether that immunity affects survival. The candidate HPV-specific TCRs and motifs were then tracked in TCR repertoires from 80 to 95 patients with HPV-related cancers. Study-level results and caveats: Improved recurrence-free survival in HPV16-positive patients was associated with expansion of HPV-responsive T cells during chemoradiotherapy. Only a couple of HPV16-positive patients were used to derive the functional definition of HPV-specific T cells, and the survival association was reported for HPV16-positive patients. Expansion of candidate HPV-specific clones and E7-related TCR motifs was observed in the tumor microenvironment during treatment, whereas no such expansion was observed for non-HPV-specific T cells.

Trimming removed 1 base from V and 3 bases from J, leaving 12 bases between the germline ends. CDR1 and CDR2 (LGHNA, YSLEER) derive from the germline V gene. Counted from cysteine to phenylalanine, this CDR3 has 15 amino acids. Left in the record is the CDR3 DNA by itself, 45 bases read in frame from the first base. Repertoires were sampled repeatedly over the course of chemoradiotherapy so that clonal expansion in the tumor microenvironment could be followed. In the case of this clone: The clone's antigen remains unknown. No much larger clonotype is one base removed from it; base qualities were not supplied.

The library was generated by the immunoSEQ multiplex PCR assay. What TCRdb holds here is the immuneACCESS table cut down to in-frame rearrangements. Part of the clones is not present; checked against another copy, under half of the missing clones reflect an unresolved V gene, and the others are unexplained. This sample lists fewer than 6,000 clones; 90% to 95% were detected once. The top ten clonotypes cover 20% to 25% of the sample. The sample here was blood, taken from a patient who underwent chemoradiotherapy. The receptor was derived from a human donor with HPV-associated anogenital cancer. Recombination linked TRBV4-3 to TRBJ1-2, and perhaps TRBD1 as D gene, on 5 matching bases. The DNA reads TGCGCCAGCAGCCAAGCTCCTGGGGGTTACTATGGCTACACCTTC. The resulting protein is CASSQAPGGYYGYTF.